The clone carrying this T cell receptor (beta chain) was counted a single time. This sample was included in a study of blood T cell repertoires in COVID-19. As for the study in general: COVID-19 samples collected from the United States, Italy and Spain covered acute and convalescent phases.

This CDR3 has 14 amino acids. After removal of 2 bases from V and 6 bases from J, the junction contained 6 bases not matched to a gene. Germline lookup yields CDR1 SGHAT and CDR2 FQNNGV. TCRdb keeps only in-frame clones here, not all; method: immunoSEQ multiplex PCR. There are around 380,000 clones in the sample; 81% occur only once, and more than 0.85% lies in the top ten. The sample comprised peripheral blood. The genes are TRBV11-2 and TRBJ2-7; 8 bases are a match to TRBD1. The sequence derives from a human donor with acute or convalescent COVID-19. The donor label of this sample is uncertain. This CDR3 is CASSLLHDRGEQYF. The CDR3 DNA is TGTGCCAGCAGCTTACTCCACGACAGGGGCGAGCAGTACTTC.